One sample yielded the 2 T cell receptor beta chains listed below, sequenced in a study of T-cell reconstitution after alpha-beta-depleted transplantation in children. The TCRbeta library was prepared with unique molecular identifiers. TCRdb re-called the PCR reads through MiXCR, storing one row per CDR3 protein. The sample lists about 900,000 distinct CDR3 sequences, 25% to 35% occurring once. The sequencing here drew on PBMCs, mostly from graft donor cells, taken 360 days after TCRalphabeta/CD19-depleted stem cell transplant. The receptors were sampled from a boy in the first two years of life who had a stem cell transplant for SCID, so the T cells may come from the graft donor.

The chain joins TRBV5-1 to TRBJ1-1; D not resolved. Germline V CDR1 and CDR2: SGHRS, YFSETQ. The germline V and J ends were trimmed by 4 bases and 0 bases, with 10 bases remaining between them. CDR3 length equals 14 residues. CDR3 amino acids: CASSKSPVNTEAFF. DNA of the CDR3: TGCGCCAGCAGCAAGTCCCCAGTGAACACTGAAGCTTTCTTT.

This clonotype came up a few times. In nucleotides, the CDR3 is TGCGCCAGCAGCCCTATCGGGACAGGGGACGAGGATGAGCAGTTCTTC. Translating it yields CASSPIGTGDEDEQFF. The V gene is TRBV5-1, the J gene TRBJ2-1, with 10 bases fitting TRBD1. V shed 4 bases and J 8 bases; nucleotides not matched to a gene: 12. The CDR3 is 16 amino acids. From germline, CDR1 is SGHRS and CDR2 YFSETQ.